These T cell receptor beta chains were read from a single sample in a study of CD8 T cells in Susac syndrome. MiXCR, run by TCRdb on the immunoSEQ multiplex PCR reads, gives a single entry per CDR3 protein. The table has around 99,000 distinct CDR3 sequences, around 97% seen once. Input material: CD4+ T cells from PBMCs. These receptors were taken from a human donor in good health. The CDR3 runs from the conserved cysteine through the conserved F or W. Each record gives: J gene, D gene, clone size, V gene, CDR3 DNA, CDR3 protein. D genes are given only for firm matches. Clone sizes are given selectively: once, few, many, or a class where the clone is expanded.

J gene: TRBJ2-1
D gene: .
clone size: .
V gene: TRBV12-3/TRBV12-4
CDR3 DNA: TGTGCCAGCAGTTTACCCGGACCCTACAATGAGCAGTTCTTC
CDR3 protein: CASSLPGPYNEQFF

J gene: TRBJ2-3
D gene: TRBD2
clone size: .
V gene: TRBV29-1
CDR3 DNA: TGCAGCGTGCAACCGGGACTAGGGCCCGTTACGCAGTATTTT
CDR3 protein: CSVQPGLGPVTQYF

J gene: TRBJ2-6
D gene: .
clone size: .
V gene: TRBV6-1
CDR3 DNA: TGTGCCAGCAGTCCTTCTATTTTCTCTGGGGCCAACGTCCTGACTTTC
CDR3 protein: CASSPSIFSGANVLTF

J gene: TRBJ2-7
D gene: TRBD1
clone size: .
V gene: TRBV6-5
CDR3 DNA: TGTGCCAGCAGGCGACAGGGGGGCCTCTACGAGCAGTACTTC
CDR3 protein: CASRRQGGLYEQYF

J gene: TRBJ2-6
D gene: .
clone size: .
V gene: TRBV5-1
CDR3 DNA: TGCGCCAGCGAGGACGGCTCTGGGGCCAACGTCCTGACTTTC
CDR3 protein: CASEDGSGANVLTF

J gene: TRBJ2-3
D gene: .
clone size: .
V gene: TRBV24-1
CDR3 DNA: TGTGCCACCAGTGATAAACCGGGACCCACAGATACGCAGTATTTT
CDR3 protein: CATSDKPGPTDTQYF

J gene: TRBJ2-4
D gene: .
clone size: .
V gene: TRBV2
CDR3 DNA: TGTGCCAGCAATGTCCGGACAGATGGGAACATTCAGTACTTC
CDR3 protein: CASNVRTDGNIQYF

J gene: TRBJ1-6
D gene: TRBD1
clone size: .
V gene: TRBV19
CDR3 DNA: TGTGCCAGTAGTCCCAGGGGGTCCGGTAGATCACCCCTCCACTTT
CDR3 protein: CASSPRGSGRSPLHF

J gene: TRBJ2-7
D gene: .
clone size: .
V gene: TRBV5-6
CDR3 DNA: TGTGCCAGCAGTATCGGTGGGCCTACCTACGAGCAGTACTTC
CDR3 protein: CASSIGGPTYEQYF

J gene: TRBJ2-7
D gene: TRBD1
clone size: .
V gene: TRBV5-1
CDR3 DNA: TGCGCCAGCCGACCGACAGGGGACATCTACGAGCAGTACTTC
CDR3 protein: CASRPTGDIYEQYF

J gene: TRBJ1-5
D gene: .
clone size: few
V gene: TRBV7-9
CDR3 DNA: TGTGCCAGCAGCTTAGTGAGCAATCAGCCCCAGCATTTT
CDR3 protein: CASSLVSNQPQHF

J gene: TRBJ1-5
D gene: TRBD1
clone size: .
V gene: TRBV19
CDR3 DNA: TGTGCCAGTAGTACTGACAGGGCCCCTGGTCCCCAGCATTTT
CDR3 protein: CASSTDRAPGPQHF

J gene: TRBJ1-1
D gene: .
clone size: .
V gene: TRBV29-1
CDR3 DNA: TGCAGCGCCGGTCGCCAGCTAAACACTGAAGCTTTCTTT
CDR3 protein: CSAGRQLNTEAFF

J gene: TRBJ1-2
D gene: .
clone size: .
V gene: TRBV7-9
CDR3 DNA: TGTGCCAGCAGCCCGACGGAATACTATGGCTACACCTTC
CDR3 protein: CASSPTEYYGYTF

J gene: TRBJ2-5
D gene: .
clone size: .
V gene: TRBV3-1
CDR3 DNA: TGTGCCAGCAGTCCCCCGATGTGGGAGACCCAGTACTTC
CDR3 protein: CASSPPMWETQYF

J gene: TRBJ2-5
D gene: .
clone size: .
V gene: TRBV7-2
CDR3 DNA: TGTGCCAGCAGCTTAGGTAGACTGGCCGAGACCCAGTACTTC
CDR3 protein: CASSLGRLAETQYF

J gene: TRBJ2-3
D gene: TRBD2
clone size: .
V gene: TRBV7-9
CDR3 DNA: TGTGCCAGCAGCTCCTTCCGACTAGCTCAGACAGATACGCAGTATTTT
CDR3 protein: CASSSFRLAQTDTQYF

J gene: TRBJ1-1
D gene: TRBD1
clone size: .
V gene: TRBV18
CDR3 DNA: TGTGCCAGCTCACAGGGGGCTGACACTGAAGCTTTCTTT
CDR3 protein: CASSQGADTEAFF

J gene: TRBJ1-1
D gene: .
clone size: .
V gene: TRBV5-1
CDR3 DNA: TGCGCCAGCAGTTCACGGGTATCGAACACTGAAGCTTTCTTT
CDR3 protein: CASSSRVSNTEAFF

J gene: TRBJ2-7
D gene: TRBD1
clone size: once
V gene: TRBV18
CDR3 DNA: TGTGCCAGCTCTTCCGGGACAGGGGGATTCGGCGAGCAGTACTTC
CDR3 protein: CASSSGTGGFGEQYF

J gene: TRBJ2-7
D gene: .
clone size: .
V gene: TRBV6-2/TRBV6-3
CDR3 DNA: TGTGCCAGCAGTTGGCGGAGTGGGGCCTACGAGCAGTACTTC
CDR3 protein: CASSWRSGAYEQYF

J gene: TRBJ1-2
D gene: .
clone size: .
V gene: TRBV12-3/TRBV12-4
CDR3 DNA: TGTGCCACCCTCCCCTACAGGGCCTATGGCTACACCTTC
CDR3 protein: CATLPYRAYGYTF

J gene: TRBJ2-6
D gene: .
clone size: .
V gene: TRBV4-1
CDR3 DNA: TGCGCCAGCAGCCAAGGGGGGGCGCGCGGGGCCAACGTCCTGACTTTC
CDR3 protein: CASSQGGARGANVLTF

J gene: TRBJ1-5
D gene: .
clone size: .
V gene: TRBV7-9
CDR3 DNA: TGTGCCAGCAGCTCTGGCGTGGATCAGCCCCAGCATTTT
CDR3 protein: CASSSGVDQPQHF

J gene: TRBJ2-1
D gene: TRBD1
clone size: .
V gene: TRBV3-1
CDR3 DNA: TGTGCCAGCAGCCAAGGAGGGACAGGGAAACCCTACAATGAGCAGTTCTTC
CDR3 protein: CASSQGGTGKPYNEQFF

J gene: TRBJ1-1
D gene: TRBD1
clone size: .
V gene: TRBV12-3/TRBV12-4
CDR3 DNA: TGTGCCAGCAGCACCCCACCGGGACAGGGGAACACTGAAGCTTTCTTT
CDR3 protein: CASSTPPGQGNTEAFF

J gene: TRBJ2-7
D gene: .
clone size: .
V gene: TRBV15
CDR3 DNA: TGTGCCACCAGCAGACGGACTGCCGGGAGCTACGAGCAGTACTTC
CDR3 protein: CATSRRTAGSYEQYF

J gene: TRBJ1-5
D gene: .
clone size: .
V gene: TRBV5-4
CDR3 DNA: TGTGCCAGCAGCTTGGGGCCTTTGGAGCCCCAGCATTTT
CDR3 protein: CASSLGPLEPQHF

J gene: TRBJ2-2
D gene: .
clone size: .
V gene: TRBV7-9
CDR3 DNA: TGTGCCAGCAGTGGACAGTCCGACACCGGGGAGCTGTTTTTT
CDR3 protein: CASSGQSDTGELFF

J gene: TRBJ2-7
D gene: TRBD1
clone size: once
V gene: TRBV7-9
CDR3 DNA: TGTGCCAGCAGGCCTGTTAAATCCAGGGGGCGTTCCTACGAGCAGTACTTC
CDR3 protein: CASRPVKSRGRSYEQYF

J gene: TRBJ2-1
D gene: .
clone size: .
V gene: TRBV2
CDR3 DNA: TGTGCCAGCAGTGAGGACGGTGCCTACAATGAGCAGTTCTTC
CDR3 protein: CASSEDGAYNEQFF

J gene: TRBJ2-1
D gene: .
clone size: .
V gene: TRBV29-1
CDR3 DNA: TGCAGCGTTGGTCCCCGACTAGTTCCGGAGAATGAGCAGTTCTTC
CDR3 protein: CSVGPRLVPENEQFF

J gene: TRBJ2-3
D gene: .
clone size: .
V gene: TRBV7-3
CDR3 DNA: TGTGCCAGCAGCCCCGTAACTCTTACAGATACGCAGTATTTT
CDR3 protein: CASSPVTLTDTQYF

J gene: TRBJ2-7
D gene: .
clone size: .
V gene: TRBV29-1
CDR3 DNA: TGCAGCGTTGAAGGGGGTCTTAACAGGAGCTCCTACGAGCAGTACTTC
CDR3 protein: CSVEGGLNRSSYEQYF

J gene: TRBJ2-3
D gene: .
clone size: .
V gene: TRBV20-1
CDR3 DNA: TGCAGTGCCCCGGATGGCACAGATACGCAGTATTTT
CDR3 protein: CSAPDGTDTQYF

J gene: TRBJ2-3
D gene: TRBD2
clone size: once
V gene: TRBV7-8
CDR3 DNA: TGTGCCAGCAGCTTGGGTAGCGGGGTTGCAGATACGCAGTATTTT
CDR3 protein: CASSLGSGVADTQYF

J gene: TRBJ2-1
D gene: .
clone size: .
V gene: TRBV10-3
CDR3 DNA: TGTGCCATCAGCGACAAGGAGTTTGAGCAGTTCTTC
CDR3 protein: CAISDKEFEQFF

J gene: TRBJ2-7
D gene: .
clone size: .
V gene: TRBV27
CDR3 DNA: TGTGCCAGCAGTCCCTACGAGGGGGACGAGCAGTACTTC
CDR3 protein: CASSPYEGDEQYF

J gene: TRBJ2-5
D gene: TRBD2
clone size: .
V gene: TRBV7-3
CDR3 DNA: TGTGCCAGCAGCCCTCGGGGGGTGGAGACCCAGTACTTC
CDR3 protein: CASSPRGVETQYF

J gene: TRBJ2-3
D gene: .
clone size: .
V gene: TRBV3-1
CDR3 DNA: TGTGCCAGCAGCCAAGGATCAGGGTCTCCCTTCACAGATACGCAGTATTTT
CDR3 protein: CASSQGSGSPFTDTQYF

J gene: TRBJ2-3
D gene: .
clone size: .
V gene: TRBV6-5
CDR3 DNA: TGTGCCAGCAGCGCCGGGGGCACAGATACGCAGTATTTT
CDR3 protein: CASSAGGTDTQYF

J gene: TRBJ2-3
D gene: .
clone size: .
V gene: TRBV30
CDR3 DNA: TGTGCCTGGAGTGTCGTCGGCCTTAGCACAGATACGCAGTATTTT
CDR3 protein: CAWSVVGLSTDTQYF

J gene: TRBJ1-1
D gene: .
clone size: once
V gene: TRBV7-3
CDR3 DNA: TGTGCCAGCAGCAAAGAGCCGAACACTGAAGCTTTCTTT
CDR3 protein: CASSKEPNTEAFF

J gene: TRBJ2-3
D gene: TRBD1
clone size: .
V gene: TRBV7-9
CDR3 DNA: TGTGCCAGCAGCTTTGGGGACAGGGACACAGATACGCAGTATTTT
CDR3 protein: CASSFGDRDTDTQYF

J gene: TRBJ1-2
D gene: .
clone size: .
V gene: TRBV3-1
CDR3 DNA: TGTGCCAGCAGCCAAGGTAACAGCAACTATGGCTACACCTTC
CDR3 protein: CASSQGNSNYGYTF

J gene: TRBJ2-1
D gene: .
clone size: .
V gene: TRBV29-1
CDR3 DNA: TGCAGCGCCGCGTCTGTTAGCTCCTACAATGAGCAGTTCTTC
CDR3 protein: CSAASVSSYNEQFF

J gene: TRBJ2-5
D gene: .
clone size: once
V gene: TRBV7-7
CDR3 DNA: TGTGCTAGCAGCTTAATCCGGGGCCCCCAGGAGACCCAGTACTTC
CDR3 protein: CASSLIRGPQETQYF

J gene: TRBJ2-7
D gene: .
clone size: .
V gene: TRBV29-1
CDR3 DNA: TGCAGCGCCGGGGGGCTACTTCTCGGCGAGCAGTACTTC
CDR3 protein: CSAGGLLLGEQYF

J gene: TRBJ1-1
D gene: .
clone size: .
V gene: TRBV29-1
CDR3 DNA: TGCAGCGTTGATCGGGTGAACACTGAAGCTTTCTTT
CDR3 protein: CSVDRVNTEAFF

J gene: TRBJ2-7
D gene: TRBD1
clone size: .
V gene: TRBV23-1
CDR3 DNA: TGCGCCAGCAGTCAGACCGCCGACAGGGGGGTCGAGCAGTACTTC
CDR3 protein: CASSQTADRGVEQYF

J gene: TRBJ1-1
D gene: .
clone size: .
V gene: TRBV20-1
CDR3 DNA: TGCAGTGCTAGATGGTACAGGGAGGCGACTGAAGCTTTCTTT
CDR3 protein: CSARWYREATEAFF

J gene: TRBJ2-1
D gene: .
clone size: .
V gene: TRBV9
CDR3 DNA: TGTGCCAGCAGCGGAGGACTATCAAGTCACAATGAGCAGTTCTTC
CDR3 protein: CASSGGLSSHNEQFF

J gene: TRBJ2-7
D gene: TRBD1
clone size: .
V gene: TRBV28
CDR3 DNA: TGTGCCAGCAAGTCCCCAGGGACAGTAGCCCACGAGCAGTACTTC
CDR3 protein: CASKSPGTVAHEQYF

J gene: TRBJ1-2
D gene: .
clone size: .
V gene: TRBV20-1
CDR3 DNA: TGCAGTGCTAGAGATGCGGGGATCAGCTATGGCTACACCTTC
CDR3 protein: CSARDAGISYGYTF

J gene: TRBJ1-5
D gene: .
clone size: .
V gene: TRBV28
CDR3 DNA: TGTGCCAGCAGTCCAAAACAGGGAATCCAGCCCCAGCATTTT
CDR3 protein: CASSPKQGIQPQHF

J gene: TRBJ2-7
D gene: .
clone size: .
V gene: TRBV18
CDR3 DNA: TGTGCCAGCTCACCACCGGAGGCAGGGACCTACGAGCAGTACTTC
CDR3 protein: CASSPPEAGTYEQYF

J gene: TRBJ2-7
D gene: .
clone size: .
V gene: TRBV7-8
CDR3 DNA: TGTGCCAGCCGCGCCCCGGATTACGAGCAGTACTTC
CDR3 protein: CASRAPDYEQYF

J gene: TRBJ2-6
D gene: .
clone size: .
V gene: TRBV19
CDR3 DNA: TGTGCCAGTAGTATAACTGGGGCCAACGTCCTGACTTTC
CDR3 protein: CASSITGANVLTF

J gene: TRBJ2-7
D gene: TRBD1
clone size: .
V gene: TRBV7-3
CDR3 DNA: TGTGCCAGCAGCTGGACAGGGGGCGAGCAGTACTTC
CDR3 protein: CASSWTGGEQYF

J gene: TRBJ2-6
D gene: TRBD1
clone size: once
V gene: TRBV5-6
CDR3 DNA: TGTGCCAGCAGCTTGGTAAGGACAGGGTTCGGCTCTGGGGCCAACGTCCTGACTTTC
CDR3 protein: CASSLVRTGFGSGANVLTF